This T cell receptor (beta chain) appears in the sequencing data of a study of technical replicates of blood from several donors. Sequencing used immunoSEQ multiplex PCR; TCRdb keeps in-frame clones, though not all of them. The profile shows approximately 74,000 clones, around nine tenths of them singletons. CDR1 SGHNT and CDR2 YENEEA come from the germline V gene. The CDR3 is made up of 16 amino acids. V dropped 8 bases and J dropped 7; count of bases not matched to a gene: 12. The receptor's source is a human donor in good health. Some clones in this sample may be carry-over from other donors' samples. The sample was PBMCs. The chain has TRBV11-3 and TRBJ2-1; 12 nucleotides agree with TRBD2. The CDR3 nucleotides are TGTGCCAGCGCACCTAGCGGGGGGGCCGTGGGGAATGAGCAGTTCTTC. Residues: CASAPSGGAVGNEQFF.